This T cell receptor (beta chain) was documented in a study of cytotoxic CD8 clonotypes in ibrutinib-treated CLL. Germline CDR1 and CDR2: SGHAT and FQNNGV. Trimming took off 4 bases at V and 5 bases at J, with 14 bases between the two ends. This CDR3 spans 15 amino acids. TCRdb keeps only in-frame clones here, not all; method: immunoSEQ multiplex PCR. The sample consists of 150,000 or so clones, around 80% of them appearing once. The clonotype was recovered from a human donor with chronic lymphocytic leukemia. This material consisted of PBMCs, taken after 12 months of ibrutinib treatment. The chain links TRBV11-2 to TRBJ2-2, with D maybe TRBD2 (5 bases). In nucleotides, the CDR3 is TGTGCCAGCAGCTACCTACGGGGTGGAACCGGGGAGCTGTTTTTT. Protein product: CASSYLRGGTGELFF.